The 18 T cell receptor beta chains in this list originate from one sample, sequenced in a study of T cell changes during pregnancy in multiple sclerosis. Repertoires were generated with immunoSEQ multiplex PCR, while TCRdb's copy carries only in-frame clones and drops some. The sample lists 20,000 to 25,000 clones, about 91% seen once, with roughly 0.68% in the top ten. The material was CD4+ T cells from peripheral blood mononuclear cells, obtained in the third trimester of pregnancy. These receptor sequences come from a female donor with multiple sclerosis, enrolled in a pregnancy study.

This chain connects TRBV2 to TRBJ1-1, with a weak D call TRBD1 (6 bases). The germline CDR1 and CDR2 sequences are SNHLY and FYNNEI. V gave up 7 bases and J gave up 1 base, with 10 bases separating them. The CDR3 consists of 13 residues. The CDR3 here is CASKMTGNTEAFF. Here the CDR3 DNA reads TGTGCCAGCAAGATGACAGGGAACACTGAAGCTTTCTTT. The whole variable domain, remainder taken from reference TRBV2 and TRBJ1-1, is EPEVTQTPSHQVTQMGQEVILRCVPISNHLYFYWYRQILGQKVEFLVSFYNNEISEKSEIFDDQFSVERPDGSNFTLKIRSTKLEDSAMYFCASKMTGNTEAFFGQGTRLTVV.

V is TRBV7-8 and J is TRBJ1-1, with D perhaps matching TRBD1 (5 bases). Germline lookup yields CDR1 SGHVS and CDR2 FQNEAQ. The CDR3 totals 16 residues. Trimming stripped 2 bases from V and 2 bases from J, with 15 bases between. DNA for the CDR3: TGTGCCAGCAGCTTATTCGCGGGGGAGCCCAACACTGAAGCTTTCTTT. Protein: CASSLFAGEPNTEAFF.

The rearrangement joins TRBV7-2 to TRBJ2-3, with unresolved D. The ends were cut back, 4 bases at V and 4 bases at J, with 9 bases in the middle. The length of the CDR3 is 13 residues. Germline CDR1 is SGHTA and CDR2 is FQGNSA. The CDR3 DNA reads as TGTGCCAGCAGCTATCGAGCGTCAGATACGCAGTATTTT. It translates to CASSYRASDTQYF.

This CDR3 is CASSSKETQYF. The CDR3 bases are TGTGCCAGCAGCTCAAAAGAGACCCAGTACTTC. This chain connects TRBV7-2 to TRBJ2-5, with D hard to call. The CDR3 has 11 residues. CDR1 is SGHTA and CDR2 is FQGNSA in the germline V gene. V lost 4 bases and J lost 3, with 3 bases in between.

The genes are TRBV25-1 and TRBJ2-7, with D unclear. Germline V lookup: CDR1 MGHDK, CDR2 SYGVNS. The CDR3 is 13 amino acids. Trimming removed 5 bases at V and 3 bases at J, with 11 bases between. The CDR3 region is CASSYLKSYEQYF. DNA for the CDR3: TGTGCCAGCAGTTACCTAAAGAGCTACGAGCAGTACTTC.

CDR3 region: CASSSGRWGSPTAEAFF. CDR3 sequence (DNA): TGTGCCAGCAGCTCCGGTCGGTGGGGCAGTCCTACCGCTGAAGCTTTCTTT. This chain joins TRBV28 and TRBJ1-1, with D possibly TRBD1 on 5 matching bases. The CDR3 contains 17 residues. V gave up 6 bases and J gave up 6 bases, with 26 bases separating them. Germline CDR1 MDHEN, CDR2 SYDVKM.

V and J are TRBV19 and TRBJ2-6; D may be TRBD2 (5 bases). This CDR3 is built from 17 residues. Germline CDR1 reads LNHDA; CDR2 reads SQIVND (reference sequence). Trimming pared 7 bases from V and 2 bases from J, leaving 18 bases between. DNA of the CDR3: TGTGCCAGTATTCTCGGGCGGACTGGGACTGGGGCCAACGTCCTGACTTTC. It encodes CASILGRTGTGANVLTF.

The sample holds a few counts of this clone. The chain couples TRBV2 to TRBJ2-2; D uncertain. Between the trimmed V and J ends, which lost 4 bases and 9 bases, there was a span of 9 bases. Germline lookup yields CDR1 SNHLY and CDR2 FYNNEI. The CDR3 is made up of 12 amino acids. CDR3 in DNA: TGTGCCAGCAGTGTCTACCCCCGGGAGCTGTTTTTT. Amino acid sequence: CASSVYPRELFF. Full variable domain (outside the CDR3, taken from reference TRBV2 and TRBJ2-2): EPEVTQTPSHQVTQMGQEVILRCVPISNHLYFYWYRQILGQKVEFLVSFYNNEISEKSEIFDDQFSVERPDGSNFTLKIRSTKLEDSAMYFCASSVYPRELFFGEGSRLTVL.

The chain recombines TRBV10-1 with TRBJ2-1, with TRBD2 identical over 7 bases. V gave up 2 bases and J gave up 4 bases; unmatched junction bases: 5. Per the germline V gene, CDR1 is WNHNN and CDR2 is SYGVQD (reference sequence). This CDR3 has 15 residues. The CDR3 region has the DNA TGCGCCAGCAGTGAGAGGTTGCGGGGGTACAATGAGCAGTTCTTC. Protein sequence: CASSERLRGYNEQFF.

V gene TRBV30 combines with J gene TRBJ2-1; 8 bases line up with TRBD2. The V gene's germline CDR1 is GTSNPN and CDR2 SVGIG (reference sequence). The CDR3 is made up of 14 amino acids. V was clipped by 2 bases and J by 4 bases; unmatched bases: 4. This CDR3 is CAWSRSGGYNEQFF. CDR3 sequence (DNA): TGTGCCTGGAGTAGGAGCGGGGGATACAATGAGCAGTTCTTC.

This chain links TRBV2 with TRBJ1-1, with TRBD1 matching over 7 bases. Germline-derived CDR1 and CDR2 are SNHLY and FYNNEI. V dropped 6 bases and J dropped 3; count of bases not matched to a gene: 7. There are 14 residues in the CDR3. CDR3 nucleotides: TGTGCCAGCAGACTACAGGGGACGGACACTGAAGCTTTCTTT. Translated: CASRLQGTDTEAFF.

The chain employs TRBV6-5 and TRBJ2-1; D is possibly TRBD1 (5 bases). This CDR3 contains 13 residues. CDR1 is MNHEY, CDR2 SVGAGI, per germline. The germline V and J ends were trimmed by 6 bases and 2 bases, with 8 bases remaining between them. CDR3 nucleotides: TGTGCCAGCAGGTGGGGCCCCTACAATGAGCAGTTCTTC. Protein product: CASRWGPYNEQFF.

The chain carries TRBV7-6 and TRBJ2-5; 8 nucleotides match TRBD2. The CDR3 runs to 15 residues. The trim removed 5 bases at V and 1 base at J, leaving 6 bases unmatched. Germline V gene sequence: CDR1 SGHVS, CDR2 FNYEAQ. The CDR3 reads CASSNPLAAQETQYF. The CDR3 coding sequence is TGTGCCAGCAGCAACCCACTAGCGGCCCAAGAGACCCAGTACTTC.

The gene calls are TRBV15 and TRBJ2-2; D might be TRBD1 (5 bases). Per the germline V gene, CDR1 is LNHNV and CDR2 is YYDKDF (reference sequence). V lost 0 bases and J 0 bases, leaving 5 bases between the germline ends. The CDR3 is 15 residues long. The CDR3 protein is CATSRETANTGELFF. The CDR3 DNA reads TGTGCCACCAGCAGAGAGACAGCGAACACCGGGGAGCTGTTTTTT.

This rearrangement joins TRBV2 to TRBJ1-2; 7 positions match TRBD1. The CDR3 sequence is 12 residues long. The V segment lost 8 bases and the J segment 0 bases; nucleotides outside the gene matches: 0. Germline lookup yields CDR1 SNHLY and CDR2 FYNNEI. The CDR3 DNA sequence: TGTGCCAGCGGGACAGCTAACTATGGCTACACCTTC. This codes for CASGTANYGYTF.

CDR3 nucleotides: TGTGCCAGCCGAGAGGGGGTCGGCAAGTACTTC. It yields the protein CASREGVGKYF. V is TRBV11-2 and J is TRBJ2-7, with D perhaps matching TRBD1 (6 bases). Germline V CDR1 and CDR2: SGHAT, FQNNGV. The CDR3 covers 11 residues. V dropped 8 bases and J dropped 11 bases, with 16 bases sitting between them.

V gene TRBV6-5 combines with J gene TRBJ1-1, with D possibly being TRBD1 (5 bases). Germline CDR1 reads MNHEY; CDR2 reads SVGAGI. The ends were cut back, 6 bases at V and 5 bases at J, with 19 bases in the middle. The CDR3 contains 15 residues. The CDR3 here is CASSGSGGAGTEAFF. The CDR3 nucleotides read TGTGCCAGCAGCGGCTCCGGAGGGGCCGGGACTGAAGCTTTCTTT.

The genes are TRBV4-3 and TRBJ2-7; 7 bases fit TRBD2. J was trimmed by 4 bases and V by 4 bases; bases with no gene match: 10. Germline lookup yields CDR1 LGHNA and CDR2 YSLEER. The CDR3 is made up of 15 amino acids. The CDR3 protein is CASSPQRESFYEQYF. CDR3 in DNA: TGCGCCAGCAGCCCACAGCGGGAATCCTTTTACGAGCAGTACTTC.